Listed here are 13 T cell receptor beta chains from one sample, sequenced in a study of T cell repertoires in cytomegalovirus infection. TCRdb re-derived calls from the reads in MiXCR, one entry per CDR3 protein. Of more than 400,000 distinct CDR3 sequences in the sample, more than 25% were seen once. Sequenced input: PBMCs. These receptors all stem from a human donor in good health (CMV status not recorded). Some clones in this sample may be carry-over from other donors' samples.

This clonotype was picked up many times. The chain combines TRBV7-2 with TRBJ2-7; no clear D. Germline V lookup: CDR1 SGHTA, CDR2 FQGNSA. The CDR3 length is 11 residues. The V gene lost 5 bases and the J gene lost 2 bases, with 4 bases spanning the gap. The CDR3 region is CASSEAYEQYF. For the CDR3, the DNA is TGTGCCAGCAGCGAAGCCTACGAGCAGTACTTC.

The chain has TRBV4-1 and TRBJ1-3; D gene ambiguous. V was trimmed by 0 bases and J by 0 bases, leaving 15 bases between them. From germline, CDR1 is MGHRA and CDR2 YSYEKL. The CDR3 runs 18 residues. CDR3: CASSQEAGPPTSGNTIYF. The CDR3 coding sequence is TGCGCCAGCAGCCAAGAGGCAGGTCCTCCTACCTCTGGAAACACCATATATTTT.

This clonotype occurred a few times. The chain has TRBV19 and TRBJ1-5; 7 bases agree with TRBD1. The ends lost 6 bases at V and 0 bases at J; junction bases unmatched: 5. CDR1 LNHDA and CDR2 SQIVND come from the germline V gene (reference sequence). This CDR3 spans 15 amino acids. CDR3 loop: CASSRGQYSNQPQHF. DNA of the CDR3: TGTGCCAGTAGCCGGGGACAGTATAGCAATCAGCCCCAGCATTTT.

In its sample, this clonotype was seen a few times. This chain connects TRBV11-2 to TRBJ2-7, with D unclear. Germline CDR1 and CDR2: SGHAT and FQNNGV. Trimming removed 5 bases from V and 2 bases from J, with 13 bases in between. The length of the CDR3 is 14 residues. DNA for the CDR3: TGTGCCAGCAGCCTCCCTAGATCCCCCTACGAGCAGTACTTC. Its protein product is CASSLPRSPYEQYF.

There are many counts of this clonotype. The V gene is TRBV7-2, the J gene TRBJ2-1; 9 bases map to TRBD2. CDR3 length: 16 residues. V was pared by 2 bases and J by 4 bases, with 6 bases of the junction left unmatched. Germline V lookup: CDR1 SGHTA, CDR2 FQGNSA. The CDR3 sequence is CASSLLLAGGYNEQFF. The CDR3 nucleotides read TGTGCCAGCAGCTTATTACTAGCGGGCGGTTACAATGAGCAGTTCTTC.

CDR3 in amino acids: CASSSQAGPYSSYNEQFF. As DNA, the CDR3 is TGTGCCAGCAGTTCACAAGCGGGGCCCTACAGCTCCTACAATGAGCAGTTCTTC. V usage is TRBV28 and J usage is TRBJ2-1; 7 positions match TRBD2. The CDR3 runs 18 residues. Germline assignment: CDR1 MDHEN and CDR2 SYDVKM. Losses at the gene ends were 4 bases for V and 0 bases for J; bases not matched to a gene: 12.

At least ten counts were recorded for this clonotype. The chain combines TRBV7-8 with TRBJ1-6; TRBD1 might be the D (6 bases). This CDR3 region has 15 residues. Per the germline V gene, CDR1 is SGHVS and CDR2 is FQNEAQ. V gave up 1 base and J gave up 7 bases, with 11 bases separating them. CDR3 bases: TGTGCCAGCAGCTTAGGGGGGCCTCGCAATTCACCCCTCCACTTT. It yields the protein CASSLGGPRNSPLHF.

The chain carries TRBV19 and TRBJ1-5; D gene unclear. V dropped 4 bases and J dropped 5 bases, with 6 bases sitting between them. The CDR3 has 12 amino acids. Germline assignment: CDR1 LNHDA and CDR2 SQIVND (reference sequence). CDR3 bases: TGTGCCAGTAGTAAGGTGGATCAGCCCCAGCATTTT. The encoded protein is CASSKVDQPQHF.

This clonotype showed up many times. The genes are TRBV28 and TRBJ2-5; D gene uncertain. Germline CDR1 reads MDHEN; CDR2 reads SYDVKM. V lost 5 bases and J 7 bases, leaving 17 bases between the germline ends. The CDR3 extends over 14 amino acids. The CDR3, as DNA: TGTGCCAGCAGTGGTTTCGAATCCCTTGGGACCCAGTACTTC. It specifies CASSGFESLGTQYF. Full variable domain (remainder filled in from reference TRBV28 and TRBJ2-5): DVKVTQSSRYLVKRTGEKVFLECVQDMDHENMFWYRQDPGLGLRLIYFSYDVKMKEKGDIPEGYSVSREKKERFSLILESASTNQTSMYLCASSGFESLGTQYFGPGTRLLVL.

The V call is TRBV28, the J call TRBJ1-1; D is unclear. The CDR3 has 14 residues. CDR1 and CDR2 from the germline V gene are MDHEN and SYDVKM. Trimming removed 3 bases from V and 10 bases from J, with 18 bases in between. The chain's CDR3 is CASSFSTSAGGAFF. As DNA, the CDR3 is TGTGCCAGCAGTTTTTCCACCTCGGCGGGAGGAGCTTTCTTT. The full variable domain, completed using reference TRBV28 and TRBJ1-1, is DVKVTQSSRYLVKRTGEKVFLECVQDMDHENMFWYRQDPGLGLRLIYFSYDVKMKEKGDIPEGYSVSREKKERFSLILESASTNQTSMYLCASSFSTSAGGAFFGQGTRLTVV.

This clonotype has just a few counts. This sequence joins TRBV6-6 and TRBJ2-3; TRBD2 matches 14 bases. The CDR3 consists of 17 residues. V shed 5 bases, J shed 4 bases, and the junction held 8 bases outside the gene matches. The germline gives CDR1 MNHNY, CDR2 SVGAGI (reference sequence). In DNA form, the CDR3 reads TGTGCCAGCAGTGAGGGGACTAGCGGGAGTTTTTCAGATACGCAGTATTTT. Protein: CASSEGTSGSFSDTQYF.

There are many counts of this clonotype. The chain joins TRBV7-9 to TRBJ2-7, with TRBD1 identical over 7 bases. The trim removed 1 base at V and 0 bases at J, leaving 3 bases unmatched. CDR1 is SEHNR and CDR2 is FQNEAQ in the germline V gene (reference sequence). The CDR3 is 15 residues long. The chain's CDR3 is CASSLGRDSSYEQYV. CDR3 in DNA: TGTGCCAGCAGCTTAGGCCGGGACAGCTCCTACGAGCAGTACGTC.

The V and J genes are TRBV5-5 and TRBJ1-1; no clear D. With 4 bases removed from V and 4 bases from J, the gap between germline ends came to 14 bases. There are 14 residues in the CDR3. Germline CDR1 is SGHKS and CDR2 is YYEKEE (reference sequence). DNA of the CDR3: TGTGCCAGCAGCGGAGGGAGGCTGGGCACTGAAGCTTTCTTT. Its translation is CASSGGRLGTEAFF.